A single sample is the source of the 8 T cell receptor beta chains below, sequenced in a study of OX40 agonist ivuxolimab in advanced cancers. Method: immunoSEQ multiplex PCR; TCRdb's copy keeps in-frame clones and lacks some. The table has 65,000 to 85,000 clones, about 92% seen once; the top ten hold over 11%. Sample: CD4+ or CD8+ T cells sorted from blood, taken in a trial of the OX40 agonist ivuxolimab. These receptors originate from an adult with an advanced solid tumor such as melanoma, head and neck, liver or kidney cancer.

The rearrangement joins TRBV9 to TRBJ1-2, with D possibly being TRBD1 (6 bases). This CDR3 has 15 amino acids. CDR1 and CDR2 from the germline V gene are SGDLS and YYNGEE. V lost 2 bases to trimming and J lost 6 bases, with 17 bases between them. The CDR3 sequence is CASSVGGHTLNGYTF. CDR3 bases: TGTGCCAGCAGCGTTGGGGGACACACGTTAAATGGCTACACCTTC.

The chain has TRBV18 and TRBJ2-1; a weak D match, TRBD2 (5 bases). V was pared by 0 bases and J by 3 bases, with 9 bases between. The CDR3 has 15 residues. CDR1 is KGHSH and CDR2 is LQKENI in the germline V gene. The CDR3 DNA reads TGTGCCAGCTCACCACCACGGGGTCTCTACAATGAGCAGTTCTTC. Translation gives CASSPPRGLYNEQFF. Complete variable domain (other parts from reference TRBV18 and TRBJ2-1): NAGVMQNPRHLVRRRGQEARLRCSPMKGHSHVYWYRQLPEEGLKFMVYLQKENIIDESGMPKERFSAEFPKEGPSILRIQQVVRGDSAAYFCASSPPRGLYNEQFFGPGTRLTVL.

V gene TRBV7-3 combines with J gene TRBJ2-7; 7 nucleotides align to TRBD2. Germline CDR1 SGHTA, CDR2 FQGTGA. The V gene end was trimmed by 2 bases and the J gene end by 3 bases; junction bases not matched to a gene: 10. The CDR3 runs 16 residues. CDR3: CASSLGAGAPVYEQYF. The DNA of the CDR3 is TGTGCCAGCAGCTTAGGCGCGGGAGCCCCAGTCTACGAGCAGTACTTC.

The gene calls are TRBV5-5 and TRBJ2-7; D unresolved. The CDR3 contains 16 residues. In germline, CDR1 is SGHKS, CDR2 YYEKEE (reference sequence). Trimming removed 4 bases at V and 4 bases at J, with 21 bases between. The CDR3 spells CASSPNSGSPLYEQYF. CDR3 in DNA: TGTGCCAGCAGCCCAAATTCGGGCAGCCCTCTTTACGAGCAGTACTTC. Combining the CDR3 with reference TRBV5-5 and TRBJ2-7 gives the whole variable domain DAGVTQSPTHLIKTRGQQVTLRCSPISGHKSVSWYQQVLGQGPQFIFQYYEKEERGRGNFPDRFSARQFPNYSSELNVNALLLGDSALYLCASSPNSGSPLYEQYFGPGTRLTVT.

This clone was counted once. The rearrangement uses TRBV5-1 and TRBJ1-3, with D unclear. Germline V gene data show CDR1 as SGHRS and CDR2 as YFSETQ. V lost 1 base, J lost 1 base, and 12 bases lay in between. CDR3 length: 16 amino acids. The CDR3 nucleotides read TGCGCCAGCAGCTTGTATCTTTGGGATTCTGGAAACACCATATATTTT. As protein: CASSLYLWDSGNTIYF.

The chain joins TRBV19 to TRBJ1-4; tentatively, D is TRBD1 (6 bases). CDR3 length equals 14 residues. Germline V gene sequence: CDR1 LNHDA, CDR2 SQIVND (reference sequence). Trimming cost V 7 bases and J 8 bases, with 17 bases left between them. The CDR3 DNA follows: TGTGCCAGTACCCAGGGGTTGGTACGCGAAAAACTGTTTTTT. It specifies CASTQGLVREKLFF. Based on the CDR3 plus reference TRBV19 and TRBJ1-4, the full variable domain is DGGITQSPKYLFRKEGQNVTLSCEQNLNHDAMYWYRQDPGQGLRLIYYSQIVNDFQKGDIAEGYSVSREKKESFPLTVTSAQKNPTAFYLCASTQGLVREKLFFGSGTQLSVL.

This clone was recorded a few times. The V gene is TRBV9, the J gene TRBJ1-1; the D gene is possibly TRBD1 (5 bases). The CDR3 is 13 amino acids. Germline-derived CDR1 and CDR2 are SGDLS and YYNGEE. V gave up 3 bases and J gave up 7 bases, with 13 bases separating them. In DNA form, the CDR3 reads TGTGCCAGCAGCGACGGGGCCCGGGTTGAAGCTTTCTTT. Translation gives CASSDGARVEAFF.

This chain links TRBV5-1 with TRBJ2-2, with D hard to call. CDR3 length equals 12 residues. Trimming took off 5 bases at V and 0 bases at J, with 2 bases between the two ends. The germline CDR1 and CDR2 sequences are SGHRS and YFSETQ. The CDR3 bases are TGCGCCAGCAGATCGAACACCGGGGAGCTGTTTTTT. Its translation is CASRSNTGELFF.